The 21 T cell receptor beta chains given below trace back to one sample, sequenced in a study of T cells after yellow fever vaccination. TCRdb redid the calling of the 5' RACE reads with MiXCR, one entry per CDR3 protein. In the table there are roughly 340,000 distinct CDR3 sequences, 8% to 10% of which are singletons. Here the sequenced sample was PBMCs, taken on the day of the first yellow fever vaccination. These receptors originate from a young man who received the YFV17D yellow fever vaccine.

The chain uses TRBV5-1 and TRBJ2-1; D is possibly TRBD2 (5 bases). V was trimmed by 5 bases and J by 10 bases, leaving 19 bases between them. The CDR3 spans 14 residues. Germline V gene sequence: CDR1 SGHRS, CDR2 YFSETQ. The CDR3 here is CASSWGGGHQEQFF. In DNA, the CDR3 is TGCGCCAGCAGTTGGGGTGGCGGGCACCAGGAGCAGTTCTTC. The full variable domain, its missing parts supplied by reference TRBV5-1 and TRBJ2-1, is KAGVTQTPRYLIKTRGQQVTLSCSPISGHRSVSWYQQTPGQGLQFLFEYFSETQRNKGNFPGRFSGRQFSNSRSEMNVSTLELGDSALYLCASSWGGGHQEQFFGPGTRLTVL.

This clonotype has a count of ten or more. The J gene is TRBJ1-1, the V gene TRBV4-3, with D tentatively TRBD1 (5 bases). The CDR3 is 17 amino acids. The V and J ends lost 3 bases and 1 base respectively, with 18 bases between them. Per germline, CDR1 LGHNA and CDR2 YSLEER. This CDR3 reads CASSQDSGGVRNTEAFF. The CDR3 DNA sequence: TGCGCCAGCAGCCAGGACTCGGGGGGGGTTAGGAACACTGAAGCTTTCTTT.

V gene TRBV29-1 combines with J gene TRBJ1-2; 9 bases agree with TRBD1. The ends lost 4 bases at V and 0 bases at J; junction bases unmatched: 6. CDR1 and CDR2 from the germline V gene are SQVTM and ANQGSEA. This CDR3 is 15 amino acids long. DNA of the CDR3: TGCAGCGTTGCCACAGGGGGCAGAGCTAACTATGGCTACACCTTC. Translation gives CSVATGGRANYGYTF.

This clonotype was picked up a small number of times. V gene TRBV20-1 combines with J gene TRBJ1-1; 8 nucleotides align to TRBD1. V trimming: 6 bases; J trimming: 7 bases; junction bases outside the gene matches: 10. CDR1 is DFQATT and CDR2 is SNEGSKA in the germline V gene (reference sequence). The CDR3 extends over 13 amino acids. The CDR3 nucleotides are TGCAGTGCCGAGACGCAGACAGGGGTTGAAGCTTTCTTT. Amino acid sequence: CSAETQTGVEAFF.

The sample holds many counts of this clonotype. The genes are TRBV6-2 or TRBV6-3 and TRBJ2-3, with 8 bases matching TRBD1. The germline V gene encodes CDR1 MNHEY and CDR2 SVGEGT. With V trimmed by 4 bases and J by 2 bases, 5 bases remained unmatched. CDR3 size: 15 residues. CDR3: CASSFRDRYTDTQYF. In DNA, the CDR3 is TGTGCCAGCAGTTTCCGGGACAGGTACACAGATACGCAGTATTTT.

V is TRBV7-9 and J is TRBJ1-1, with D tentatively TRBD1 (5 bases). Per germline, CDR1 SEHNR and CDR2 FQNEAQ (reference sequence). V was clipped by 5 bases and J by 3 bases, with 19 bases between them. This CDR3 spans 16 amino acids. CDR3 sequence (DNA): TGTGCCAGCAGCCGAACGGGGCCGGGGTTGGACACTGAAGCTTTCTTT. As protein: CASSRTGPGLDTEAFF.

The chain uses TRBV7-2 and TRBJ2-5, with 12 bases lining up with TRBD2. The CDR3 has 16 residues. V was pared by 5 bases and J by 1 base, with 5 bases of the junction left unmatched. From germline, CDR1 is SGHTA and CDR2 FQGNSA. DNA for the CDR3: TGTGCCAGCAGCGGACGGACTAGCGGGGTCCAAGAGACCCAGTACTTC. Encoded protein: CASSGRTSGVQETQYF.

A note on this clonotype: The CDR3 does not end in the conserved phenylalanine or tryptophan, so this is likely a read error. The chain couples TRBV20-1 to TRBJ1-2, with TRBD1 identical over 7 bases. The CDR3 runs to 15 residues. Trimming at V came to 3 bases and at J to 2 bases, leaving 9 bases not matched to a gene. Germline V gene data show CDR1 as DFQATT and CDR2 as SNEGSKA (reference sequence). Here the CDR3 reads CSASEGANLNYGYTY. DNA of the CDR3: TGCAGTGCTAGCGAGGGGGCGAATCTCAACTATGGCTACACCTAC.

The V call is TRBV20-1, the J call TRBJ1-4; D is possibly TRBD1 (5 bases). Germline CDR1 reads DFQATT; CDR2 reads SNEGSKA (reference sequence). The CDR3 is 15 residues long. Trimming removed 5 bases from V and 8 bases from J, with 21 bases in between. The CDR3 protein is CSAGIPGRPNEKLFF. CDR3 bases: TGCAGTGCTGGGATCCCAGGGCGACCAAACGAAAAACTGTTTTTT.

The chain employs TRBV4-3 and TRBJ1-1; D gene unclear. Germline lookup yields CDR1 LGHNA and CDR2 YSLEER. CDR3 length equals 17 residues. V was cut by 1 base and J by 3 bases, with 18 bases left in between. The CDR3 bases are TGCGCCAGCAGCCAAGGGTTATACGACTGGCAGGACACTGAAGCTTTCTTT. Its protein is CASSQGLYDWQDTEAFF.

This clonotype was seen only a few times. The chain joins TRBV6-1 to TRBJ2-1; the D gene could be TRBD1 or TRBD2 (6 bases each). The germline V and J ends were trimmed by 7 bases and 5 bases, with 12 bases remaining between them. CDR3 length: 13 amino acids. Looked up from germline, CDR1 is MNHNS and CDR2 is SASEGT. The CDR3 reads CASTPGANNEQFF. In nucleotides, the CDR3 is TGTGCCAGCACCCCGGGGGCCAACAATGAGCAGTTCTTC.

This CDR3 is CASSVTPASSYNEQFF. DNA for the CDR3: TGTGCCAGCAGCGTAACACCCGCGAGCTCCTACAATGAGCAGTTCTTC. The V call is TRBV13, the J call TRBJ2-1; D call uncertain. V gave up 5 bases and J gave up 0 bases, with 14 bases separating them. CDR1 and CDR2 (germline): PRHDT, FYEKMQ (reference sequence). This CDR3 contains 16 residues.

The chain couples TRBV11-1 to TRBJ2-3, with 8 bases that match TRBD2. This CDR3 comprises 18 residues. Germline CDR1 is SGHAT and CDR2 is FQDESV (reference sequence). Trimming cost V 0 bases and J 4 bases; bases outside gene matches: 12. The chain's CDR3 is CASSLASSGGYLSDTQYF. The CDR3 DNA is TGTGCCAGCAGCTTAGCTTCCAGCGGGGGTTATTTATCAGATACGCAGTATTTT.

The chain links TRBV3-1 to TRBJ1-2; D not resolved. The CDR3 loop spans 14 amino acids. Trimming took off 3 bases at V and 3 bases at J, with 11 bases between the two ends. Germline CDR1 LGHDT, CDR2 YNNKEL (reference sequence). CDR3 DNA sequence: TGTGCCAGCAGCCAGCGACACGGGGACTATGGCTACACCTTC. Translated: CASSQRHGDYGYTF.

This clonotype was counted between two and nine times. V is TRBV4-1 and J is TRBJ2-5; TRBD1 matches at 7 bases. Germline-derived CDR1 and CDR2 are MGHRA and YSYEKL. This CDR3 region has 15 residues. J lost 3 bases, V lost 2 bases, and 6 bases had no gene match. The CDR3: CASSQPVGGEETQYF. The CDR3 region has the DNA TGCGCCAGCAGCCAACCGGTAGGGGGCGAAGAGACCCAGTACTTC.

This clonotype has a handful of counts. The chain joins TRBV6-1 to TRBJ1-6; D possibly corresponds to TRBD1 (5 bases). In germline, CDR1 is MNHNS, CDR2 SASEGT. Trimming removed 3 bases at V and 9 bases at J, with 15 bases between. CDR3 size: 15 residues. The CDR3 DNA follows: TGTGCCAGCAGTGAGGGGGATCTGGGGAGTTCACCCCTCCACTTT. Residues: CASSEGDLGSSPLHF.

The CDR3 DNA reads TGTGCCAGTCGCGGGGCAGGGGGATCTAACTATGGCTACACCTTC. Translation: CASRGAGGSNYGYTF. This rearrangement joins TRBV13 to TRBJ1-2, with TRBD1 matching over 7 bases. Trimming cost V 9 bases and J 0 bases; bases outside gene matches: 10. The CDR3 covers 15 residues. Germline CDR1 and CDR2: PRHDT and FYEKMQ (reference sequence).

For this clonotype: A much larger clone differs from this one at a single base, so this may be a read error. The V and J genes are TRBV10-3 and TRBJ1-6, with 8 bases identical to TRBD1. Germline V gene lookup returns CDR1 ENHRY and CDR2 SYGVKD. The CDR3 runs to 14 residues. The CDR3 reads CSISEILTGVPLHF. The CDR3 bases are TGTTCCATCAGTGAGATTCTGACAGGGGTACCCCTCCACTTT.

The chain recombines TRBV12-3 or TRBV12-4 with TRBJ2-7; TRBD1 is a possible D gene (6 bases). The ends were cut back, 5 bases at V and 3 bases at J, with 14 bases in the middle. The CDR3 is 14 amino acids. CDR3 region: CASSLGTRNYEQYF. CDR3 DNA: TGTGCCAGCAGTCTTGGGACACGGAACTACGAGCAGTACTTC.

The gene calls are TRBV5-1 and TRBJ2-3; D gene uncertain. The CDR3 spans 16 residues. In germline, CDR1 is SGHRS, CDR2 YFSETQ. Between the trimmed V and J ends, which lost 0 bases and 0 bases, there was a span of 11 bases. Here the CDR3 reads CASSLGLVESTDTQYF. The CDR3 DNA is TGCGCCAGCAGCTTGGGCCTTGTAGAAAGCACAGATACGCAGTATTTT. Full variable domain (outside the CDR3, taken from reference TRBV5-1 and TRBJ2-3): KAGVTQTPRYLIKTRGQQVTLSCSPISGHRSVSWYQQTPGQGLQFLFEYFSETQRNKGNFPGRFSGRQFSNSRSEMNVSTLELGDSALYLCASSLGLVESTDTQYFGPGTRLTVL.

In this sample, this clonotype turned up many times. The rearrangement uses TRBV6-1 and TRBJ2-3; TRBD2 matches 12 bases. The CDR3 has 15 residues. Germline loops: CDR1 MNHNS, CDR2 SASEGT. The ends lost 6 bases at V and 4 bases at J; junction bases unmatched: 5. Written as DNA, the CDR3 is TGTGCCAGCAGACCCGGGACTAGCGGGCCAGATACGCAGTATTTT. It codes for CASRPGTSGPDTQYF.